This T cell receptor beta chain was sequenced in a study of blood T cell repertoires in COVID-19. In the original processing: From reference gene primer amplification, estimates of nucleated cell counts were derived. Profiling relied on immunoSEQ multiplex PCR, and the TCRdb table lists in-frame clones only, not all of them. The V and J calls and clone size were taken over from that table, and D and trimming were inferred from the DNA. The repertoire has 280,000 or so clones, roughly 80% of them found once; the top ten carry 8% to 10%. V gave up 6 bases and J gave up 2 bases, with 7 bases separating them. The CDR3 totals 12 residues. Germline V lookup: CDR1 MGHDK, CDR2 SYGVNS.

This receptor was identified in a woman between 45 and 60 years old who had recovered from COVID-19. This chain connects TRBV25-1 to TRBJ1-2; the D gene is possibly TRBD1 (5 bases). Input material: peripheral blood. In DNA, the CDR3 is TGTGCCAGCAGGGACACGAACTATGGCTACACCTTC. Encoded protein: CASRDTNYGYTF.